Below, 28 T cell receptor beta chains from the same sample are listed, as sequenced in a study of T cell responses to AZD1222 COVID-19 vaccine. Sequenced by immunoSEQ multiplex PCR; TCRdb stores in-frame clones only, minus some. The sample has around 160,000 clones, 85% to 95% seen once. Here the sequenced sample was peripheral blood, taken on day 0 of AZD1222 vaccination. The receptors come from an adult in good health.

The chain links TRBV6-5 to TRBJ1-4; D is possibly TRBD1 (5 bases). V lost 0 bases and J 3 bases, leaving 11 bases between the germline ends. The CDR3 runs 16 residues. Per germline, CDR1 MNHEY and CDR2 SVGAGI. The CDR3 DNA is TGTGCCAGCAGTTACTCGGGGAGGGGAGCTAATGAAAAACTGTTTTTT. Translating gives CASSYSGRGANEKLFF.

This clone has just a few counts. Mismatch with germline at one junction end may stem from a read error. The J gene is TRBJ2-1, the V gene TRBV3-1 (or the pseudogene TRBV3-2); weak D call: TRBD2 (5 bases). The CDR3 has 15 residues. Germline loops: CDR1 LGHDT, CDR2 YNNKEL (reference sequence). Here the CDR3 DNA reads TGTGCCAGCAGCCAAGCTAGCCGCTCCCACAATGAGCAGTTCTTC. Protein sequence: CASSQASRSHNEQFF.

The chain joins TRBV5-8 to TRBJ1-4; TRBD1 matches 9 bases. Trimming cost V 4 bases and J 8 bases; bases outside gene matches: 6. Germline lookup yields CDR1 SGHTS and CDR2 YDEGEE. This CDR3 is 14 amino acids long. The CDR3 DNA is TGTGCCAGCAGCCCGGGACAGGGCGGGGAAAAACTGTTTTTT. Translated, it gives CASSPGQGGEKLFF.

The chain is built from TRBV2 and TRBJ1-4; possibly TRBD1 for D (6 bases). V lost 2 bases and J 11 bases, leaving 9 bases between the germline ends. The CDR3 sequence is 12 residues long. The germline gives CDR1 SNHLY, CDR2 FYNNEI. CDR3 DNA: TGTGCCAGCAGTGAATTCCAGGGGAAACTGTTTTTT. Its translation is CASSEFQGKLFF. The full variable domain, completed using reference TRBV2 and TRBJ1-4, is EPEVTQTPSHQVTQMGQEVILRCVPISNHLYFYWYRQILGQKVEFLVSFYNNEISEKSEIFDDQFSVERPDGSNFTLKIRSTKLEDSAMYFCASSEFQGKLFFGSGTQLSVL.

The CDR3 protein is CASSPWAGTTGEQYF. CDR3 DNA: TGTGCCAGCAGCCCTTGGGCCGGGACTACTGGGGAGCAGTACTTC. The rearrangement uses TRBV7-9 and TRBJ2-7; 7 bases are a match to TRBD2. Germline V gene lookup returns CDR1 SEHNR and CDR2 FQNEAQ (reference sequence). The CDR3 contains 15 residues. After removal of 5 bases from V and 7 bases from J, the junction contained 14 bases not matched to a gene.

V is TRBV12-5 and J is TRBJ2-5, with D uncertain. V lost 3 bases, J lost 5 bases, and 13 bases lay in between. The length of the CDR3 is 14 residues. The germline gives CDR1 LGHNT, CDR2 FRNRAP. Here the CDR3 DNA reads TGTGCTAGTGGTTTAGGATCGGTAGGGGAGACCCAGTACTTC. Amino acid sequence: CASGLGSVGETQYF.

The V gene is TRBV2, the J gene TRBJ1-1, with 8 nucleotides matching TRBD1. The CDR3 has 12 amino acids. The V gene end was trimmed by 2 bases and the J gene end by 11 bases; junction bases not matched to a gene: 4. Germline CDR1 reads SNHLY; CDR2 reads FYNNEI. The CDR3 loop reads CASSETGGRAFF. As DNA, the CDR3 is TGTGCCAGCAGTGAAACAGGGGGTCGGGCTTTCTTT.

The chain uses TRBV6-2 or TRBV6-3 and TRBJ2-1, with 11 bases lining up with TRBD2. J gave up 2 bases and V 5 bases, and 2 bases lay outside the gene matches. The germline V gene has CDR1 MNHEY and CDR2 SVGEGT. The CDR3 has 15 amino acids. CDR3 nucleotides: TGTGCCAGCAGTAAACTAGCGGGAGCCTACAATGAGCAGTTCTTC. Translated, it gives CASSKLAGAYNEQFF.

The chain has TRBV19 and TRBJ2-1; 7 positions agree with TRBD2. CDR1 and CDR2 from the germline V gene are LNHDA and SQIVND (reference sequence). The CDR3 sequence is 15 residues long. Trimming took 3 bases from V and 3 from J; bases not matched to a gene: 5. The CDR3 coding sequence is TGTGCCAGTAGTATTCGACGGGGGGACTACAATGAGCAGTTCTTC. It codes for CASSIRRGDYNEQFF.

V usage is TRBV7-2 and J usage is TRBJ2-7; TRBD2 might be the D (7 bases). V lost 6 bases, J lost 4 bases, and 13 bases lay in between. The CDR3 consists of 13 residues. The germline V gene encodes CDR1 SGHTA and CDR2 FQGNSA. The CDR3 nucleotides read TGTGCCAGCAGATTCGGGGGGCGATACGAGCAGTACTTC. Protein sequence: CASRFGGRYEQYF.

As regards this clone: This sample includes further DNA sequences coding for the same CDR3. This sequence joins TRBV5-1 and TRBJ2-3; maybe TRBD2 (6 bases). The CDR3 has 15 amino acids. CDR1 and CDR2 (germline): SGHRS, YFSETQ. V gave up 4 bases and J gave up 1 base, with 13 bases separating them. CDR3 in DNA: TGCGCCAGCAGCCCCTCCGGGGGTGGCACAGATACGCAGTATTTT. It encodes CASSPSGGGTDTQYF.

There are a few counts of this clone. The V and J genes are TRBV5-1 and TRBJ2-5; D call uncertain. The CDR3 spans 13 residues. V lost 2 bases and J lost 4, with 9 bases in between. Germline V lookup: CDR1 SGHRS, CDR2 YFSETQ. CDR3: CASSFSPAETQYF. The CDR3, as DNA: TGCGCCAGCAGCTTTTCTCCTGCAGAGACCCAGTACTTC.

This clone was found a few times. J is TRBJ1-6 and V is TRBV25-1, with 7 bases that match TRBD1. Trimming took 6 bases from V and 11 from J; bases not matched to a gene: 13. Germline V gene data show CDR1 as MGHDK and CDR2 as SYGVNS. The CDR3 loop spans 15 amino acids. The CDR3 nucleotides are TGTGCCAGCAGCGACTTACAGGGGTCTGGGACACCCCTCCACTTT. It encodes CASSDLQGSGTPLHF.

The rearrangement joins TRBV27 to TRBJ1-2; 8 bases agree with TRBD1. This CDR3 contains 13 residues. V lost 5 bases and J lost 2; bases outside the gene matches: 1. Looked up from germline, CDR1 is MNHEY and CDR2 is SMNVEV (reference sequence). Here the CDR3 reads CASSDRGNYGYTF. As DNA, the CDR3 is TGTGCCAGCAGTGACAGGGGAAACTATGGCTACACCTTC.

On this clone itself: An end of the junction does not agree with germline; a read error may underlie this. This sequence joins TRBV18 and TRBJ1-4; D uncertain. The CDR3 is 16 amino acids. The germline V gene encodes CDR1 KGHSH and CDR2 LQKENI. The CDR3 reads CASSSERVAVNQKLFF. For the CDR3, the DNA is TGTGCCAGCTCATCCGAACGGGTTGCGGTTAATCAAAAACTGTTTTTT.

The rearrangement joins TRBV7-9 to TRBJ1-2; D remains unclear. Germline assignment: CDR1 SEHNR and CDR2 FQNEAQ (reference sequence). Trimming cost V 2 bases and J 8 bases, with 15 bases left between them. This CDR3 has 14 residues. The chain's CDR3 is CASSLSKGMGGYTF. The CDR3 region has the DNA TGTGCCAGCAGCTTATCGAAGGGAATGGGCGGCTACACCTTC.

This clone was detected once. The rearrangement joins TRBV19 to TRBJ1-3; D is possibly TRBD1 (5 bases). V was clipped by 4 bases and J by 2 bases, with 12 bases between them. Germline CDR1 LNHDA, CDR2 SQIVND (reference sequence). The CDR3 contains 15 residues. CDR3 loop: CASSTSREAGNTIYF. CDR3 nucleotides: TGTGCCAGTAGTACTTCCAGGGAGGCTGGAAACACCATATATTTT. The full variable domain, completed using reference TRBV19 and TRBJ1-3, is DGGITQSPKYLFRKEGQNVTLSCEQNLNHDAMYWYRQDPGQGLRLIYYSQIVNDFQKGDIAEGYSVSREKKESFPLTVTSAQKNPTAFYLCASSTSREAGNTIYFGEGSWLTVV.

With respect to this clone: One end of the junction does not line up with germline, which may come from a read error. V is TRBV2 and J is TRBJ2-3; perhaps TRBD1 as D (6 bases). This CDR3 contains 12 residues. Germline V CDR1 and CDR2: SNHLY, FYNNEI. The CDR3 reads CARRTGTDTQYF. Here the CDR3 DNA reads TGTGCCCGCAGGACAGGCACAGATACGCAGTATTTT.

The genes are TRBV15 and TRBJ2-7, with D possibly TRBD1 on 5 matching bases. Trimming removed 4 bases at V and 5 bases at J, with 18 bases between. The CDR3 contains 15 residues. The germline CDR1 and CDR2 sequences are LNHNV and YYDKDF (reference sequence). DNA of the CDR3: TGTGCCACCAGCAAGGGGTACAGTACTGCCGACGAGCAGTACTTC. Amino acid sequence: CATSKGYSTADEQYF.

The gene calls are TRBV2 and TRBJ1-5; 9 positions agree with TRBD1. This CDR3 has 15 amino acids. Germline CDR1 reads SNHLY; CDR2 reads FYNNEI. V gave up 7 bases and J gave up 4 bases; unmatched junction bases: 8. The CDR3 is CASTLGTGPNQPQHF. The CDR3 nucleotides read TGTGCCAGCACTCTGGGGACAGGGCCTAATCAGCCCCAGCATTTT.

This clone was seen only once. V is TRBV28 and J is TRBJ1-1; D remains ambiguous. V was pared by 6 bases and J by 0 bases, with 8 bases between. The CDR3 spans 13 residues. CDR1 and CDR2 from the germline V gene are MDHEN and SYDVKM. The CDR3 DNA reads as TGTGCCAGCAGCACGTCCCTGAACACTGAAGCTTTCTTT. Protein sequence: CASSTSLNTEAFF.

The rearrangement links TRBV7-3 to TRBJ2-2, with D unclear. This CDR3 has 12 amino acids. Germline values: CDR1 SGHTA, CDR2 FQGTGA. V shed 1 base and J shed 7 bases, with 4 bases lying between them. CDR3 in DNA: TGTGCCAGCAGCTTAATGGGCGGGGAGCTGTTTTTT. Translation gives CASSLMGGELFF.

The V call is TRBV18, the J call TRBJ2-5, with D possibly called TRBD1 or TRBD2 (5 bases each). V lost 6 bases and J lost 0, with 14 bases in between. The CDR3 runs 15 residues. The germline V gene has CDR1 KGHSH and CDR2 LQKENI. This CDR3 reads CASSARGTYQETQYF. For the CDR3, the DNA is TGTGCCAGCTCCGCCCGTGGGACGTACCAAGAGACCCAGTACTTC.

This sequence joins TRBV5-1 and TRBJ1-4; no firm D call. V was shortened by 0 bases and J by 3 bases, with 9 bases between the two germline ends. The CDR3 is 15 residues long. The V gene's germline CDR1 is SGHRS and CDR2 YFSETQ. This CDR3 is CASSLGGLANEKLFF. The CDR3 DNA reads TGCGCCAGCAGCTTGGGAGGACTGGCTAATGAAAAACTGTTTTTT.

This sequence joins TRBV6-5 and TRBJ1-6, with D perhaps TRBD1 (5 bases). The V gene lost 10 bases and the J gene lost 10 bases, with 23 bases spanning the gap. The CDR3 length is 15 residues. Looked up from germline, CDR1 is MNHEY and CDR2 is SVGAGI. Here the CDR3 reads CATERGEGGKSPLHF. In DNA form, the CDR3 reads TGTGCCACTGAGAGAGGGGAAGGTGGCAAGTCACCCCTCCACTTT.

The gene calls are TRBV9 and TRBJ2-2, with D unclear. V was trimmed by 4 bases and J by 3 bases, leaving 13 bases between them. The length of the CDR3 is 15 residues. In germline, CDR1 is SGDLS, CDR2 YYNGEE. The CDR3 coding sequence is TGTGCCAGCAGCAATCAGAGCCCCCACACCGGGGAGCTGTTTTTT. Encoded protein: CASSNQSPHTGELFF.

This sequence joins TRBV3-1 (or the pseudogene TRBV3-2) and TRBJ1-1; D gene uncertain. V gave up 1 base and J gave up 10 bases, with 7 bases separating them. The CDR3 has 11 amino acids. Germline V CDR1 and CDR2: LGHDT, YNNKEL (reference sequence). The CDR3: CASSQAEGAFF. The CDR3 DNA sequence: TGTGCCAGCAGCCAAGCAGAAGGAGCTTTCTTT.

The CDR3 bases are TGTGCCTGGAGTGTACAGGGGTTTGGGACCCTCCACTTT. As protein: CAWSVQGFGTLHF. This rearrangement joins TRBV30 to TRBJ1-6; the match to TRBD1 covers 7 bases. The V segment lost 0 bases and the J segment 14 bases; nucleotides outside the gene matches: 7. CDR3 size: 13 residues. Germline values: CDR1 GTSNPN, CDR2 SVGIG (reference sequence).